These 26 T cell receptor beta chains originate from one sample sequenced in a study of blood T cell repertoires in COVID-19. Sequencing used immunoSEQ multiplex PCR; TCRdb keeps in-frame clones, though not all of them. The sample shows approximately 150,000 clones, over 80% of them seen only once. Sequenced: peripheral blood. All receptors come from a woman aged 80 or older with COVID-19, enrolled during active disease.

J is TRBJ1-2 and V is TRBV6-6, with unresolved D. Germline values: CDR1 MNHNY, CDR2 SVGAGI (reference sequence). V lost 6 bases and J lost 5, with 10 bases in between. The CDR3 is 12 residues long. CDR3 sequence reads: CASRGDGYGYTF. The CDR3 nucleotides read TGTGCCAGCAGGGGAGATGGGTATGGCTACACCTTC.

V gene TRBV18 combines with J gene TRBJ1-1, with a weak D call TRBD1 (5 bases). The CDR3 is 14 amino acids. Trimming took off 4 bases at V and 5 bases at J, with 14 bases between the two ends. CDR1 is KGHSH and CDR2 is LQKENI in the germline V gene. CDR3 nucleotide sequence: TGTGCCAGCTCACTAAGGGGTGTAGGGACTGAAGCTTTCTTT. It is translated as CASSLRGVGTEAFF.

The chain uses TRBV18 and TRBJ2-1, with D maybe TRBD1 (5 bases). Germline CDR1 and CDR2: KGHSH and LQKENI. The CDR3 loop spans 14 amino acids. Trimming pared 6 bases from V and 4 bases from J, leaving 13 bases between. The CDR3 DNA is TGTGCCAGCTCCAGAGAGAAGGGGTACAATGAGCAGTTCTTC. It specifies CASSREKGYNEQFF.

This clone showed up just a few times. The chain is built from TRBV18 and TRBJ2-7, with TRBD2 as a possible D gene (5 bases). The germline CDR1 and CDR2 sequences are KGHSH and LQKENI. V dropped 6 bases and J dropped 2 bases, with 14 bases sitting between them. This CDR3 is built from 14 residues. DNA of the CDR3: TGTGCCAGCTCCCCCGTGGACGGGGCCTACGAGCAGTACTTC. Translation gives CASSPVDGAYEQYF.

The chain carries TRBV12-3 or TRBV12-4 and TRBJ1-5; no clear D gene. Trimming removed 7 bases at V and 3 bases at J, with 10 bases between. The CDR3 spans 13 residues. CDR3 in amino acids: CASTAGNNQPQHF. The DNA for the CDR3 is TGTGCCAGCACTGCCGGGAACAATCAGCCCCAGCATTTT.

DNA for the CDR3: TGTGCCAGCAGTGCAACAGGGGCTTATGGCTACACCTTC. Translating it yields CASSATGAYGYTF. The chain uses TRBV28 and TRBJ1-2; TRBD1 aligns across 7 bases. The germline CDR1 and CDR2 sequences are MDHEN and SYDVKM. J lost 5 bases, V lost 5 bases, and 5 bases had no gene match. This CDR3 has 13 amino acids.

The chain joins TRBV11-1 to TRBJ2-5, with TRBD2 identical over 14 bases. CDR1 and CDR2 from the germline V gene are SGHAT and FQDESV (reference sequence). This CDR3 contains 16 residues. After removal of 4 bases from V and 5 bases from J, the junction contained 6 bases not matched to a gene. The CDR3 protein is CASSSPRLAGGETQYF. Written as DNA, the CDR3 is TGTGCCAGCAGCTCACCAAGACTAGCGGGGGGGGAGACCCAGTACTTC.

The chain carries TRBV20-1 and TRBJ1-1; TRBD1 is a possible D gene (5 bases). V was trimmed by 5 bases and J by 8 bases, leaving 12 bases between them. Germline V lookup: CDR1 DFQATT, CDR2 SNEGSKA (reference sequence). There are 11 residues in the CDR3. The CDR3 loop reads CSASRVAEAFF. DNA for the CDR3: TGCAGTGCTTCCAGGGTGGCGGAAGCTTTCTTT.

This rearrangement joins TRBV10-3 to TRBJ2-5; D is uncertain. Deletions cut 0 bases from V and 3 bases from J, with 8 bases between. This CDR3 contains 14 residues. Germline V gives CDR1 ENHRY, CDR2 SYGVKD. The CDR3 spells CAISESPAEETQYF. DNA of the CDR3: TGTGCCATCAGTGAGTCGCCCGCGGAAGAGACCCAGTACTTC.

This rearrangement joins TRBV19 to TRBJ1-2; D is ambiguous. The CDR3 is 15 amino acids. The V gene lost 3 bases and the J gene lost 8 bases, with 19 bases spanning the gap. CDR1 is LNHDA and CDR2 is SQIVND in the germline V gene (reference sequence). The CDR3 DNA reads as TGTGCCAGTAGTATTGGGCGCCAGGCCGGCCCGGGCTACACCTTC. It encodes CASSIGRQAGPGYTF. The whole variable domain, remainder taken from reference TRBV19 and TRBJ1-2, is DGGITQSPKYLFRKEGQNVTLSCEQNLNHDAMYWYRQDPGQGLRLIYYSQIVNDFQKGDIAEGYSVSREKKESFPLTVTSAQKNPTAFYLCASSIGRQAGPGYTFGSGTRLTVV.

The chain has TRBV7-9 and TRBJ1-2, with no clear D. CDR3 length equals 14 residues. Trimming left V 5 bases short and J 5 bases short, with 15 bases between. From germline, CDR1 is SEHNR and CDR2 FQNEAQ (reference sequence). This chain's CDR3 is CASSPEYGVYGYTF. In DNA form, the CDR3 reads TGTGCCAGCAGCCCCGAGTACGGAGTTTATGGCTACACCTTC.

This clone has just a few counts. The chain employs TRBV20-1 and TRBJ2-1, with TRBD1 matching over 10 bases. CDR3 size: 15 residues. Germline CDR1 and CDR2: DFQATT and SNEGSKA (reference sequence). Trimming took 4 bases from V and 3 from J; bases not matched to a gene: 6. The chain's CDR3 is CSATDRDRGYNEQFF. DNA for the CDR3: TGCAGTGCTACTGACAGGGACAGGGGCTACAATGAGCAGTTCTTC.

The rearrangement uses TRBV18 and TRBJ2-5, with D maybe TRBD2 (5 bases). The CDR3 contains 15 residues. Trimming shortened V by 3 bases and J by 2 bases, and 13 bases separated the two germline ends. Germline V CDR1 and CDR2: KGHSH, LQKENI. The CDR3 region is CASSPETRGQETQYF. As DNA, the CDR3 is TGTGCCAGCTCACCGGAGACCCGCGGGCAAGAGACCCAGTACTTC.

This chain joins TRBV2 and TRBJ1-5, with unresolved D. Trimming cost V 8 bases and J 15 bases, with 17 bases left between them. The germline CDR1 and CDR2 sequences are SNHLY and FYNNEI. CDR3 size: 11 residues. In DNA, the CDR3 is TGTGCCAGCGGTAGACTGCGCCTGACGCATTTT. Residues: CASGRLRLTHF.

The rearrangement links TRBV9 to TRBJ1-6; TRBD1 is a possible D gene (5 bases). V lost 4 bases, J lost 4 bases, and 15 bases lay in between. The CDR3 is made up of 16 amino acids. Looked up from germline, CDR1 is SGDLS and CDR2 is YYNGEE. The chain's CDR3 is CASSSGGGGYNSPLHF. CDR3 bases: TGTGCCAGCAGCTCTGGCGGGGGGGGATATAATTCACCCCTCCACTTT.

The CDR3: CASRAGAGNTIYF. Written as DNA, the CDR3 is TGTGCCAGCAGGGCGGGGGCTGGAAACACCATATATTTT. The V and J genes are TRBV2 and TRBJ1-3, with D perhaps matching TRBD1 (5 bases). CDR1 is SNHLY, CDR2 FYNNEI, per germline. Trimming removed 6 bases from V and 2 bases from J, with 8 bases in between. The CDR3 consists of 13 residues.

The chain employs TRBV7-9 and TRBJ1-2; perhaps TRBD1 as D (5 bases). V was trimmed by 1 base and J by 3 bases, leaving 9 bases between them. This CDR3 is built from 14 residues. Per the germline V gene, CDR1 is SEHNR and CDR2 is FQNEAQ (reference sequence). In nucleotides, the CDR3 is TGTGCCAGCAGCTTAGGTTCGGGGGACTATGGCTACACCTTC. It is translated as CASSLGSGDYGYTF.

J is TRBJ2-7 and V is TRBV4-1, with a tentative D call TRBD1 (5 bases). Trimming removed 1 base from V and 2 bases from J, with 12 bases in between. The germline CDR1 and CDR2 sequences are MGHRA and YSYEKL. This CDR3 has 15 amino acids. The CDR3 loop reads CASSQVSGFTYEQYF. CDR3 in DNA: TGCGCCAGCAGCCAAGTGTCAGGGTTCACCTACGAGCAGTACTTC.

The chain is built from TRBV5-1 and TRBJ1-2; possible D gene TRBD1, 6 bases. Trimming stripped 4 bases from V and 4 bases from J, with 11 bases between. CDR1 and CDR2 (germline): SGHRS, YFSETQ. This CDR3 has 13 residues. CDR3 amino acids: CASSSTGSYGYTF. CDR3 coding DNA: TGCGCCAGCAGCAGCACAGGGTCCTATGGCTACACCTTC.

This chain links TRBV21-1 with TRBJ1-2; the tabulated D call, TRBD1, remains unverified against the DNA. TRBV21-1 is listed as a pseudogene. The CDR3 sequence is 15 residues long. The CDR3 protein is CASSTPGHVREGYTF. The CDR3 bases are TGTGCCAGCAGCACCCCGGGACACGTACGGGAAGGCTACACCTTC.

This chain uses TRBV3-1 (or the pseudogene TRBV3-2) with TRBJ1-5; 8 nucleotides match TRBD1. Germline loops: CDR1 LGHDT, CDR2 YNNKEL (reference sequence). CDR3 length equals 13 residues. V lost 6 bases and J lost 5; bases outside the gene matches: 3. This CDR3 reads CASSGTGYQPQHF. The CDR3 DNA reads TGTGCCAGCAGTGGGACAGGCTATCAGCCCCAGCATTTT.

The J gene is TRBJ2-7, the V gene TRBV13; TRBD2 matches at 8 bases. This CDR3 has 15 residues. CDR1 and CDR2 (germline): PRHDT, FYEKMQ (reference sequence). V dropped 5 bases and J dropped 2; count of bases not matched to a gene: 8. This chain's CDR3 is CASSPRGTSPYEQYF. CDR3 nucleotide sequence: TGTGCCAGCAGCCCCCGTGGGACTAGTCCCTACGAGCAGTACTTC.

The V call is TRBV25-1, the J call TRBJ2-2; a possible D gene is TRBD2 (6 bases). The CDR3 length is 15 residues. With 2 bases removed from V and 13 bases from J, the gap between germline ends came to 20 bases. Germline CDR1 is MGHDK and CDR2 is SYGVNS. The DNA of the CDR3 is TGTGCCAGCAGTGAACGATCCCCTAACCGGGGAGGGCTGTTTTTT. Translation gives CASSERSPNRGGLFF.

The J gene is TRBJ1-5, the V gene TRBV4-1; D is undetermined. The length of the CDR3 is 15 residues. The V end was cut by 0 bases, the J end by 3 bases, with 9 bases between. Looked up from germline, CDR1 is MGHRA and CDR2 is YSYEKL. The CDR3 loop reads CASSQERRFNQPQHF. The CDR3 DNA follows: TGCGCCAGCAGCCAAGAGAGGCGATTCAATCAGCCCCAGCATTTT.

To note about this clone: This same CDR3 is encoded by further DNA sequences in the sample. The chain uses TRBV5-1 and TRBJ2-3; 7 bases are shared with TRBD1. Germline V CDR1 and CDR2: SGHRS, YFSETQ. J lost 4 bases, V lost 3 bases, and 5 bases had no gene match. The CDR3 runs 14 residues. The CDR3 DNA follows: TGCGCCAGCAGCTCAGGGGGATTATCAGATACGCAGTATTTT. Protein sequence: CASSSGGLSDTQYF.

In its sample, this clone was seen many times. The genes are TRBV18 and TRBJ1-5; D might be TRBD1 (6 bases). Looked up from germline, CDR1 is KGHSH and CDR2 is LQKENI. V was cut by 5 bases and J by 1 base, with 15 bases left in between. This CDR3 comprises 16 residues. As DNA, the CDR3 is TGTGCCAGCTCAGACAACAGGGCATACAGCAATCAGCCCCAGCATTTT. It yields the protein CASSDNRAYSNQPQHF.